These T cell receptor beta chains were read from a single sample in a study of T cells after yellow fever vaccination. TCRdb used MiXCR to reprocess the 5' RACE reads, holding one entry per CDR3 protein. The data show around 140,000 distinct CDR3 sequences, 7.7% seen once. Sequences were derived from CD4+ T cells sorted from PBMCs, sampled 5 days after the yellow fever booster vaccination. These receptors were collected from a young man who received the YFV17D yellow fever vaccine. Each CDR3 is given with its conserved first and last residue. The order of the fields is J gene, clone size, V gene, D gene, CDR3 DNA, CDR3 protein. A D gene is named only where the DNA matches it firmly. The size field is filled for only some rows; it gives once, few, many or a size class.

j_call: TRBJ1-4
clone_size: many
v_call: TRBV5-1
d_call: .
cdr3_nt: TGCGCCAGCAGCGTGACAGGCCGGGGTAATGAAAAACTGTTTTTT
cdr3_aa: CASSVTGRGNEKLFF

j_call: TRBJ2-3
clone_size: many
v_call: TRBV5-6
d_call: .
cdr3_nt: TGTGCCAGCAGCACCCGGTTGGTAGGCGGTACGCAGTATTTT
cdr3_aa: CASSTRLVGGTQYF

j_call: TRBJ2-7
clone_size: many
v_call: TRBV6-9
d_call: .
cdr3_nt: TGTGCCAGCACTGCCGGGGCCGGTTCCTACGAGCAGTACTTC
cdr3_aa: CASTAGAGSYEQYF

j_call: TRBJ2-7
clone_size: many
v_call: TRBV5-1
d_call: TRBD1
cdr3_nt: TGCGCCAGCAGCTTCGGACAGGGACCCTACGAGCAGTACTTC
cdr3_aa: CASSFGQGPYEQYF

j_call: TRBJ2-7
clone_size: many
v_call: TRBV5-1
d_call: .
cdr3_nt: TGCGCCAGCAGCTTGGACAGCCACTCCTACGAGCAGTACTTC
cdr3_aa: CASSLDSHSYEQYF

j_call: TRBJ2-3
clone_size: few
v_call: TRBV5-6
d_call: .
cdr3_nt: TGTGCCAGCAGTAAGGAGATAGCGGATACGCAGTATTTT
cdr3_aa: CASSKEIADTQYF

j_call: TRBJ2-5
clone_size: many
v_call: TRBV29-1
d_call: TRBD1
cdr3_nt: TGCAGCGTGGACACAGGGGAAGAGACCCAGTACTTC
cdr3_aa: CSVDTGEETQYF

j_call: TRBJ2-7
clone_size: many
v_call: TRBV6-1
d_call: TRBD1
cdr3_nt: TGTGCCAGCAGTCCGGGACAGACCAACTACGAGCAGTACTTC
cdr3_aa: CASSPGQTNYEQYF

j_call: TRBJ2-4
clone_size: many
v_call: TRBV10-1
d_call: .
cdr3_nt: TGCGCCAGCAGCTCCCCTGCTGAAAACATTCAGTACTTC
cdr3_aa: CASSSPAENIQYF

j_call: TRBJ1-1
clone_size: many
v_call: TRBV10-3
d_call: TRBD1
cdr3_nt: TGTGCCACCACGCGACAGGGAGACACTGAAGCTTTCTTT
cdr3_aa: CATTRQGDTEAFF

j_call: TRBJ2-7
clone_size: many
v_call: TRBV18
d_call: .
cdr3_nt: TGTGCCAGCTCACCACCCCTGGGGGCGTCCTCCGAGCAGTACTTC
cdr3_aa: CASSPPLGASSEQYF

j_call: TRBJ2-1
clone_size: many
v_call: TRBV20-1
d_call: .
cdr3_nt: TGCAGTGCTAAGAGGTCAGAACTAAACAATGAGCAGTTCTTC
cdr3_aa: CSAKRSELNNEQFF

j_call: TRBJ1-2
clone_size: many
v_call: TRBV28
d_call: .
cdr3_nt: TGTGCCAGCAGTTCCGTAGTAGAGTATGGCTACACCTTC
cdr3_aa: CASSSVVEYGYTF

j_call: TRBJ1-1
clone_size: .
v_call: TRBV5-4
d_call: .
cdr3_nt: TGTGCCAGCAGCTACAGGACAGACAACACTGAAGCTTTCTTT
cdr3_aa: CASSYRTDNTEAFF

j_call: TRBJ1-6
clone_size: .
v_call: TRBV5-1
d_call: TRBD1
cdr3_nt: TGCGCCAGCAGCTTGATCGACAGGGCGGGGTATTCACCCCTCCACTTT
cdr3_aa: CASSLIDRAGYSPLHF

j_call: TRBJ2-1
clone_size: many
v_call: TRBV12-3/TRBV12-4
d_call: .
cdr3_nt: TGTGCCAGCAGTTTAGGGTATGAGCAGTTCTTC
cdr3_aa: CASSLGYEQFF

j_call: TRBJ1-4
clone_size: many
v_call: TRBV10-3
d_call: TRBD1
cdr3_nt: TGTGCCATCAGTGGGACAGGGAATGAAAAACTGTTTTTT
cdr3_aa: CAISGTGNEKLFF

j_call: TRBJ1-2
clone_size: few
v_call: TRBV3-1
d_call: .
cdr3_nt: TGTGCCAGCAGCCAAAACAGTCCACGCTACACCTTC
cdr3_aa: CASSQNSPRYTF

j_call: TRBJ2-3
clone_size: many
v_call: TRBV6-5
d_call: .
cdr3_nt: TGTGCCAGCAGCAGGGGTTCAGATACGCAGTATTTT
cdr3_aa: CASSRGSDTQYF

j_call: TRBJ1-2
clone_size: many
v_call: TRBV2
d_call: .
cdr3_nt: TGTGCCAGCCGCAGTATTTTCGATCCGGCCTATGGCTACACCTTC
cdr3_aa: CASRSIFDPAYGYTF

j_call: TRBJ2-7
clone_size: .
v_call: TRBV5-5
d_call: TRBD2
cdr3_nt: TGTGCCAGCAGCTTGGTCGGGGGGTCCAAAGACGGGTACGAGCAGTACTTC
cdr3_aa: CASSLVGGSKDGYEQYF

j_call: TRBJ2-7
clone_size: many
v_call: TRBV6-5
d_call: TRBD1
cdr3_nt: TGTGCCAGCAGTTATCCCAGACAGGGGATTTACGAGCAGTACTTC
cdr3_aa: CASSYPRQGIYEQYF

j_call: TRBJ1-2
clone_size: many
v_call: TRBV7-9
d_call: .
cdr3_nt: TGTGCCAGCAGCTTAGGATCTAGGACTTCCTATGGCTACACCTTC
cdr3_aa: CASSLGSRTSYGYTF

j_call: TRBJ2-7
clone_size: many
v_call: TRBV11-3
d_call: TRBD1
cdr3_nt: TGTGCCAGCAGCTTCCGGGACAGGGGGGGAAAGGGGGTATACGAGCAGTACTTC
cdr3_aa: CASSFRDRGGKGVYEQYF

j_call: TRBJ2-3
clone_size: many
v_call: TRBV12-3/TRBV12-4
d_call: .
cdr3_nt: TGTGCCAGCAGTTTAGACCGGACAGTGATCACAGATACGCAGTATTTT
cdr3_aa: CASSLDRTVITDTQYF

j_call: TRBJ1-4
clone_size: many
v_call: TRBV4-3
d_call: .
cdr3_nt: TGCGCCAGCAGCCAAGACGCTAGGAATGAAAAACTGTTTTTT
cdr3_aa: CASSQDARNEKLFF

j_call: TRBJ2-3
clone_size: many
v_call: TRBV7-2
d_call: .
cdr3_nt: TGTGCCAGCAGCTTTGGAACCTCCACAGATACGCAGTATTTT
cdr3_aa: CASSFGTSTDTQYF

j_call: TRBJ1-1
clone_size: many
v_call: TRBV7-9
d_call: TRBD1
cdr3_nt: TGTGCCAGCAGACGGACAGGGGATAACACTGAAGCTTTCTTT
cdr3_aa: CASRRTGDNTEAFF

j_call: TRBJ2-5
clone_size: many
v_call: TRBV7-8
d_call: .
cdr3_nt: TGTGCCAGCAGCTCCAGCCCGGGCCGGGAGACCCAGTACTTC
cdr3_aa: CASSSSPGRETQYF

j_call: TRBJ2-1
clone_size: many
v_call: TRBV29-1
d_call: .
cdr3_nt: TGCAGCGTTGTAGGTGCGGGGAGCTCCTACAATGAGCAGTTCTTC
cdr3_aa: CSVVGAGSSYNEQFF

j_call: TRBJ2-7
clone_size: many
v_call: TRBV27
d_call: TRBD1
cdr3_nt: TGTGCCAGCAGCAACCCGCCGGGGACAGGGGCCGAGCAGTACTTC
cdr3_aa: CASSNPPGTGAEQYF

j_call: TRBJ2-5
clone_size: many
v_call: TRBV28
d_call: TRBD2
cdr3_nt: TGTGCCACCTGGGCTAGCGGGGGTAAGCGGACCCAGTACTTC
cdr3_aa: CATWASGGKRTQYF

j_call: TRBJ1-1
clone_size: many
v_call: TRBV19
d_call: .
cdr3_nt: TGTGCCAGTAGTATTAAGCGGAACACTGAAGCTTTCTTT
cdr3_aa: CASSIKRNTEAFF

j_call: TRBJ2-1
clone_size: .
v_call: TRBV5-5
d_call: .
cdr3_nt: TGTGCCAGCAGCTCGCAATATCAGCAGTTCTTC
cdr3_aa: CASSSQYQQFF

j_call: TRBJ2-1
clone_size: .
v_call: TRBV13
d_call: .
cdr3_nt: TGTGCCAGCAGCTTAGGCCCCAGGGGGGCTGAGCAGTTCTTC
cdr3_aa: CASSLGPRGAEQFF

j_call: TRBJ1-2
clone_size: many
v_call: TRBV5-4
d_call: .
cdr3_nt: TGTGCCAGCAATTCTGGGGGTGGGGCCTATGGCTACACCTTC
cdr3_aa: CASNSGGGAYGYTF

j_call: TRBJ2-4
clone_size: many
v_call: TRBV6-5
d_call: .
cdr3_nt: TGTGCCAGCAGTTCCTCTGTCGTACTAGCCAAAAACATTCAGTACTTC
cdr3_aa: CASSSSVVLAKNIQYF

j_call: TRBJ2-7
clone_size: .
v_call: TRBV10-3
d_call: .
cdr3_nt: TGTGCCATCAGCGGGAGTTCTCCCTACGAGCAGTACTTC
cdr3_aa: CAISGSSPYEQYF

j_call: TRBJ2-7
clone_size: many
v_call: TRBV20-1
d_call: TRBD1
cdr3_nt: TGCAGTGCGAAGACTGGGACAGGGGAATATTCGCAGTACTTC
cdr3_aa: CSAKTGTGEYSQYF

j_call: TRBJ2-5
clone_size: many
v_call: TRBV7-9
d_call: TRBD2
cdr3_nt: TGTGCCAGCAGCACGCGATCCGGGACTAGCTTAACCCAGTACTTC
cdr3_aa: CASSTRSGTSLTQYF